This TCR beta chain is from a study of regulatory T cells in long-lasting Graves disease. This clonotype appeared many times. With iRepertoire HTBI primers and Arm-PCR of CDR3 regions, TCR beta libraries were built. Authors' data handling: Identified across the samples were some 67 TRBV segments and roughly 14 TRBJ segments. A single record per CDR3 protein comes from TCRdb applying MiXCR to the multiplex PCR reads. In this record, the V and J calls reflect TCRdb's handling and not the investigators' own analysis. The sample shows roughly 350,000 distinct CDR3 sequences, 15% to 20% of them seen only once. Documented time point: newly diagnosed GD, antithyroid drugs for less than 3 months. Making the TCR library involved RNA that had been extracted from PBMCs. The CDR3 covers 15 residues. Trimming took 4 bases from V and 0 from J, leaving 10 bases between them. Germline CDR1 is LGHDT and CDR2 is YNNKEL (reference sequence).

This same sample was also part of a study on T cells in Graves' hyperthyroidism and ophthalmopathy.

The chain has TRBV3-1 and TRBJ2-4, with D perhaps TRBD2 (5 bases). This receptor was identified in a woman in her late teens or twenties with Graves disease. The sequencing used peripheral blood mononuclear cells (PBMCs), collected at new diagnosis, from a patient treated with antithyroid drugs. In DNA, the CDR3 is TGTGCCAGCAGCCCGGGAAGACTAGCCAAAAACATTCAGTACTTC. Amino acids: CASSPGRLAKNIQYF.